Presented here are 21 T cell receptor beta chains from one specimen sequenced in a study of blood T cell repertoires in COVID-19. Assay used: immunoSEQ multiplex PCR; TCRdb lists only in-frame clones, some missing. The sample gives approximately 300,000 clones, around 86% of which show up once; 1.5% to 2% is in the top ten. Sequences were obtained from peripheral blood. Receptor source: a woman aged 45-59 years with acute or convalescent COVID-19.

This clone was seen a handful of times. The same CDR3 can be traced to other DNA sequences in this sample. V usage is TRBV5-1 and J usage is TRBJ2-7; 12 nucleotides align to TRBD2. Trimming removed 2 bases from V and 0 bases from J; junction bases left unmatched: 0. Germline lookup yields CDR1 SGHRS and CDR2 YFSETQ. This CDR3 spans 15 amino acids. Here the CDR3 DNA reads TGCGCCAGCAGCTTACTAGCGGGGGGCTCCTACGAGCAGTACTTC. Translation: CASSLLAGGSYEQYF.

The gene calls are TRBV28 and TRBJ1-5, with 9 bases identical to TRBD1. The CDR3 has 15 residues. CDR1 and CDR2 from the germline V gene are MDHEN and SYDVKM. V shed 6 bases and J 2 bases; nucleotides not matched to a gene: 5. CDR3 bases: TGTGCCAGCAGATCACAGGGGGCGGGCAATCAGCCCCAGCATTTT. Residues: CASRSQGAGNQPQHF.

The V gene is TRBV14, the J gene TRBJ2-7; D may be TRBD1 (5 bases). Germline V gene lookup returns CDR1 SGHDN and CDR2 FVKESK. The CDR3 extends over 14 amino acids. The ends were cut back, 4 bases at V and 3 bases at J, with 13 bases in the middle. The CDR3, as DNA: TGTGCCAGCAGCCTACCAGGGCGATTCTACGAGCAGTACTTC. It encodes CASSLPGRFYEQYF.

This chain joins TRBV24-1 and TRBJ1-3, with D unclear. The CDR3 contains 15 residues. V lost 2 bases and J 0 bases, leaving 7 bases between the germline ends. Germline-derived CDR1 and CDR2 are KGHDR and SFDVKD. Written as DNA, the CDR3 is TGTGCCACCAGTGATTCCCGGGGCTCTGGAAACACCATATATTTT. Its translation is CATSDSRGSGNTIYF.

The chain uses TRBV5-1 and TRBJ2-1; 7 bases fit TRBD2. V gave up 2 bases and J gave up 0 bases; unmatched junction bases: 5. The CDR3 runs to 16 residues. CDR1 is SGHRS, CDR2 YFSETQ, per germline. For the CDR3, the DNA is TGCGCCAGCAGCTTAAGCGGGGAGAGCTCCTACAATGAGCAGTTCTTC. Translating gives CASSLSGESSYNEQFF.

Only a few counts were recorded for this clone. This CDR3 is CASSQDSLGWGAGGYNEQFF. CDR3 in DNA: TGTGCCAGCAGCCAAGATTCCCTCGGCTGGGGAGCGGGAGGGTACAATGAGCAGTTCTTC. The rearrangement links TRBV3-1 (or the pseudogene TRBV3-2) to TRBJ2-1; TRBD2 matches at 10 bases. This CDR3 is 20 amino acids long. Germline V gene sequence: CDR1 LGHDT, CDR2 YNNKEL (reference sequence). J gave up 4 bases and V 0 bases, and 15 bases lay outside the gene matches.

This chain connects TRBV2 to TRBJ2-1; 8 nucleotides line up with TRBD1. This CDR3 has 14 amino acids. Germline V gene lookup returns CDR1 SNHLY and CDR2 FYNNEI. V shed 7 bases and J 6 bases; nucleotides not matched to a gene: 8. CDR3 region: CASTTQGAGNEQFF. CDR3 DNA: TGTGCCAGCACCACTCAGGGGGCAGGCAATGAGCAGTTCTTC.

The rearrangement links TRBV9 to TRBJ2-1, with a weak D call TRBD2 (5 bases). This CDR3 region has 16 residues. Germline V gene sequence: CDR1 SGDLS, CDR2 YYNGEE. The ends were cut back, 0 bases at V and 1 base at J, with 11 bases in the middle. CDR3 residues: CASSVAGGQSYNEQFF. In DNA form, the CDR3 reads TGTGCCAGCAGCGTAGCTGGCGGGCAGTCCTACAATGAGCAGTTCTTC.

This chain joins TRBV2 and TRBJ1-4; 8 nucleotides line up with TRBD1. V trimming: 8 bases; J trimming: 7 bases; junction bases outside the gene matches: 6. This CDR3 contains 13 residues. Per the germline V gene, CDR1 is SNHLY and CDR2 is FYNNEI. The CDR3 spells CASHRQGLEKLFF. The CDR3 coding sequence is TGTGCCAGCCACAGACAGGGGCTTGAAAAACTGTTTTTT. The variable domain in full, completed from reference TRBV2 and TRBJ1-4, reads EPEVTQTPSHQVTQMGQEVILRCVPISNHLYFYWYRQILGQKVEFLVSFYNNEISEKSEIFDDQFSVERPDGSNFTLKIRSTKLEDSAMYFCASHRQGLEKLFFGSGTQLSVL.

This clone was picked up a small number of times. The chain couples TRBV18 to TRBJ2-2, with 7 bases identical to TRBD1. The CDR3 spans 15 residues. Unmatched junction bases numbered 5, after V lost 3 bases and J lost 4 bases. CDR1 KGHSH and CDR2 LQKENI come from the germline V gene. The CDR3 bases are TGTGCCAGCTCACCCCTACAGGGGCGCACCGGGGAGCTGTTTTTT. As protein: CASSPLQGRTGELFF.

This chain joins TRBV29-1 and TRBJ1-2; D not resolved. Looked up from germline, CDR1 is SQVTM and CDR2 is ANQGSEA. The CDR3 consists of 13 residues. Trimming cost V 6 bases and J 7 bases, with 18 bases left between them. CDR3 bases: TGCAGCGTACTGACCGGGGTTAGCGGTGGCTACACCTTC. Translating it yields CSVLTGVSGGYTF.

The chain couples TRBV9 to TRBJ2-2; 7 bases are shared with TRBD2. With 0 bases clipped from V and 5 bases from J, the junction kept 7 bases outside the gene matches. This CDR3 has 16 residues. Germline V gene lookup returns CDR1 SGDLS and CDR2 YYNGEE. CDR3 amino acids: CASSVVLGGRTGELFF. The CDR3 DNA is TGTGCCAGCAGCGTAGTTCTCGGCGGGAGAACCGGGGAGCTGTTTTTT. Based on the CDR3 plus reference TRBV9 and TRBJ2-2, the full variable domain is DSGVTQTPKHLITATGQRVTLRCSPRSGDLSVYWYQQSLDQGLQFLIQYYNGEERAKGNILERFSAQQFPDLHSELNLSSLELGDSALYFCASSVVLGGRTGELFFGEGSRLTVL.

This clone turned up a few times. The CDR3 protein is CASSQSGTSPYEQYF. The CDR3 bases are TGCGCCAGCAGCCAATCCGGGACTAGTCCCTACGAGCAGTACTTC. The chain has TRBV4-1 and TRBJ2-7; 8 positions match TRBD2. Germline CDR1 reads MGHRA; CDR2 reads YSYEKL. V trimming: 2 bases; J trimming: 2 bases; junction bases outside the gene matches: 5. The CDR3 extends over 15 amino acids.

The genes are TRBV15 and TRBJ2-2, with D possibly being TRBD2 (7 bases). Per the germline V gene, CDR1 is LNHNV and CDR2 is YYDKDF (reference sequence). V was shortened by 0 bases and J by 6 bases, with 11 bases between the two germline ends. The CDR3 covers 15 residues. The DNA for the CDR3 is TGTGCCACCAGCAGAGATACGGGGGGCCCCGGGGAGCTGTTTTTT. It yields the protein CATSRDTGGPGELFF.

The rearrangement uses TRBV5-1 and TRBJ2-1; TRBD1 matches at 7 bases. The J segment lost 2 bases and the V segment lost 2 bases, leaving 4 bases of the junction unmatched. The CDR3 has 15 residues. CDR1 is SGHRS, CDR2 YFSETQ, per germline. The CDR3 loop reads CASSFSGQTYNEQFF. CDR3 in DNA: TGCGCCAGCAGCTTTTCGGGACAGACCTACAATGAGCAGTTCTTC.

The V call is TRBV6-4, the J call TRBJ2-1, with TRBD2 as a possible D gene (7 bases). The CDR3 has 16 amino acids. V lost 3 bases to trimming and J lost 4 bases, with 16 bases between them. In germline, CDR1 is MRHNA, CDR2 SNTAGT. Here the CDR3 reads CASSEKGDYLYNEQFF. In DNA, the CDR3 is TGTGCCAGCAGTGAAAAGGGGGACTACTTATACAATGAGCAGTTCTTC.

The chain employs TRBV12-3 or TRBV12-4 and TRBJ2-7; a weak D match, TRBD2 (5 bases). The CDR3 has 11 residues. V dropped 5 bases and J dropped 7 bases, with 9 bases sitting between them. CDR3 amino acids: CASSRGQEQYF. As DNA, the CDR3 is TGTGCCAGCAGTAGAGGGCAAGAGCAGTACTTC.

This rearrangement joins TRBV7-2 to TRBJ2-1; 9 nucleotides align to TRBD2. This CDR3 region has 15 residues. Trimming at V came to 5 bases and at J to 4 bases, leaving 6 bases not matched to a gene. Per germline, CDR1 SGHTA and CDR2 FQGNSA. CDR3 sequence reads: CASSELGLAYNEQFF. For the CDR3, the DNA is TGTGCCAGCAGCGAGCTCGGACTAGCGTACAATGAGCAGTTCTTC.

This chain connects TRBV2 to TRBJ2-1, with 7 positions matching TRBD2. Germline CDR1 reads SNHLY; CDR2 reads FYNNEI. The CDR3 sequence is 16 residues long. The V and J ends lost 5 bases and 6 bases, in that order; junction bases with no gene match: 13. CDR3 bases: TGTGCCAGCAGTCCTATTACTAGCGTGGGGGGCAATGAGCAGTTCTTC. This sequence encodes CASSPITSVGGNEQFF.

The chain couples TRBV29-1 to TRBJ2-1, with 14 bases identical to TRBD2. The germline V gene has CDR1 SQVTM and CDR2 ANQGSEA. The ends lost 3 bases at V and 10 bases at J; junction bases unmatched: 5. This CDR3 has 14 residues. The CDR3 bases are TGCAGCGTTGAGAGGGGACTAGCGGGAGACGAGCAGTTCTTC. As protein: CSVERGLAGDEQFF.

The rearrangement links TRBV9 to TRBJ2-7; 11 bases are a match to TRBD2. V was pared by 1 base and J by 4 bases, with 7 bases of the junction left unmatched. CDR3 size: 16 residues. Germline V CDR1 and CDR2: SGDLS, YYNGEE. For the CDR3, the DNA is TGTGCCAGCAGCGTAACTAGCGGGGGACTTTTTTACGAGCAGTACTTC. This encodes CASSVTSGGLFYEQYF. The full variable domain, rest sourced from reference TRBV9 and TRBJ2-7, is DSGVTQTPKHLITATGQRVTLRCSPRSGDLSVYWYQQSLDQGLQFLIQYYNGEERAKGNILERFSAQQFPDLHSELNLSSLELGDSALYFCASSVTSGGLFYEQYFGPGTRLTVT.